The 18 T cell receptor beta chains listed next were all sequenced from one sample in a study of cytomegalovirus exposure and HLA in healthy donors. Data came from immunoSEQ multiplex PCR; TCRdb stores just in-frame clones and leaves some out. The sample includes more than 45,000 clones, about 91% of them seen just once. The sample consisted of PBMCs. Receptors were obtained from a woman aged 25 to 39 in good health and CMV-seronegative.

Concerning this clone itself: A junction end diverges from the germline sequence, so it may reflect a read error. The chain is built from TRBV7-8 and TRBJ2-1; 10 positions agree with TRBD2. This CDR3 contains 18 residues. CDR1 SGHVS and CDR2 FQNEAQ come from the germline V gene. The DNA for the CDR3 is TGTGCCAGCAGCTTAGGACAATCTAGCGGGAGAAACCATTTTGAGGAGTTCTTC. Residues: CASSLGQSSGRNHFEEFF.

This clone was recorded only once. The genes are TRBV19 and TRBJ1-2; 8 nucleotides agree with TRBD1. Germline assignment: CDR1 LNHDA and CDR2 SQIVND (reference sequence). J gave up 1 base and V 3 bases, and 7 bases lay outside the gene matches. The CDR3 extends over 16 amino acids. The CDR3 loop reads CASSIQGAGVNYGYTF. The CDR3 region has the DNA TGTGCCAGTAGTATCCAGGGGGCCGGAGTTAACTATGGCTACACCTTC.

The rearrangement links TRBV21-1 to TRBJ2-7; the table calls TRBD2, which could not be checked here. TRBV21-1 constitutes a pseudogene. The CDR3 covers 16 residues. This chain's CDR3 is CASSIKRENCMGEQYF. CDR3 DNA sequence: TGTGCCAGCAGCATAAAGCGGGAGAATTGTATGGGGGAGCAGTACTTC.

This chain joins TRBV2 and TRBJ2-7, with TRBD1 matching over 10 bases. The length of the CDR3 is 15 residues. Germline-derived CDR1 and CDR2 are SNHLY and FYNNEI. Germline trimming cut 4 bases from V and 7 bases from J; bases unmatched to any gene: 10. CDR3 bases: TGTGCCAGCAGTGTTAGAGGGGACAGGGGAGGTGAGCAGTACTTC. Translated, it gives CASSVRGDRGGEQYF.

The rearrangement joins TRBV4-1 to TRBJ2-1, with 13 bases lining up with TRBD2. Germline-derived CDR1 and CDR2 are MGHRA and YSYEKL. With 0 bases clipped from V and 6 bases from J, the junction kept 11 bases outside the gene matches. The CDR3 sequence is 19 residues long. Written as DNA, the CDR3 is TGCGCCAGCAGCCAAGATCTGGGTTTACTAGCGGGAGGGGTCAATGAGCAGTTCTTC. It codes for CASSQDLGLLAGGVNEQFF.

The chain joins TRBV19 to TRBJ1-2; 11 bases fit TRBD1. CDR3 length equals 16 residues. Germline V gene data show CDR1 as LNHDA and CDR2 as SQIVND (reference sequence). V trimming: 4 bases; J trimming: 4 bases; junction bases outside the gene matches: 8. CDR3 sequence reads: CASSTPGTGGTYGYTF. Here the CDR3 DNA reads TGTGCCAGTAGTACGCCAGGGACAGGGGGAACCTATGGCTACACCTTC.

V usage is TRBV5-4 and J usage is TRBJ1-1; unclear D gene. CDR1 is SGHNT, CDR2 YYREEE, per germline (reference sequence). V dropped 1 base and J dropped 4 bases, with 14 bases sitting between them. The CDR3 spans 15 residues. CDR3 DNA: TGTGCCAGCAGCTTGTTCAGTTGGCAACCCACTGAAGCTTTCTTT. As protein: CASSLFSWQPTEAFF.

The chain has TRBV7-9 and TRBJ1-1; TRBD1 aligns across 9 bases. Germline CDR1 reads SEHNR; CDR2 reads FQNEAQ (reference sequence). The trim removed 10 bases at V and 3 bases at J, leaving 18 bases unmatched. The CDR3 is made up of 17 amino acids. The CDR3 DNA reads TGTGCCACCATTTTGGGACCGGGACAGGGCGACGACACTGAAGCTTTCTTT. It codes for CATILGPGQGDDTEAFF.

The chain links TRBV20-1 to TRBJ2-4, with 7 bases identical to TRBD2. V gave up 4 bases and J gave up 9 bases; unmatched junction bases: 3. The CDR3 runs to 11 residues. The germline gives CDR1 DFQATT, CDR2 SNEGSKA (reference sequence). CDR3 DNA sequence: TGCAGTGCTATACTAGCGCCCATTCAGTACTTC. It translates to CSAILAPIQYF.

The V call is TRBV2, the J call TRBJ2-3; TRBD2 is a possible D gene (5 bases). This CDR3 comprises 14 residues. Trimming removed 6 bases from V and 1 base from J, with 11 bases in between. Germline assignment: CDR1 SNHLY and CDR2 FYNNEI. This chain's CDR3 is CASRWTPRTDTQYF. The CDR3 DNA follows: TGTGCCAGCAGATGGACTCCTCGCACAGATACGCAGTATTTT.

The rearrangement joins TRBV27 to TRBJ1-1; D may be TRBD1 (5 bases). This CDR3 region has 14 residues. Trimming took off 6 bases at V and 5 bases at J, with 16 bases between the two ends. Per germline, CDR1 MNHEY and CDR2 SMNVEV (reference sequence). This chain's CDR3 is CASRTGSPRTEAFF. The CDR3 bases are TGTGCCAGCAGAACAGGAAGTCCCCGAACTGAAGCTTTCTTT.

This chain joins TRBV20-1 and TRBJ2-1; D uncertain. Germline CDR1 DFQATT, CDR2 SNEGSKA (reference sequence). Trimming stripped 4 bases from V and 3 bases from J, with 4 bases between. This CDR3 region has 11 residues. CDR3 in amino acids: CSATSYNEQFF. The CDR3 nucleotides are TGCAGTGCTACTAGCTACAATGAGCAGTTCTTC.

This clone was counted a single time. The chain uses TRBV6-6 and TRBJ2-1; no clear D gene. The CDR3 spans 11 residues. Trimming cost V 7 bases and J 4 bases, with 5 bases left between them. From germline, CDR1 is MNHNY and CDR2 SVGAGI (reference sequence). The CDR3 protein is CASNIYNEQFF. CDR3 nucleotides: TGTGCCAGCAACATATACAATGAGCAGTTCTTC.

CDR3 residues: CASSSWSGRNADTQYF. CDR3 coding DNA: TGTGCCAGCAGCTCTTGGTCCGGGAGGAATGCCGATACGCAGTATTTT. The chain is built from TRBV11-3 and TRBJ2-3; 7 bases line up with TRBD2. The CDR3 totals 16 residues. The germline V gene encodes CDR1 SGHNT and CDR2 YENEEA. V gave up 4 bases and J gave up 6 bases; unmatched junction bases: 13.

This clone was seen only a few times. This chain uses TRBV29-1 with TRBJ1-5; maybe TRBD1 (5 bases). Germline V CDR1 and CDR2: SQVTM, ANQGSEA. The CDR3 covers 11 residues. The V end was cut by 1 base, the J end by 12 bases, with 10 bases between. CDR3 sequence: CSVEGGTGQHF. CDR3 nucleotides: TGCAGCGTTGAAGGAGGCACAGGCCAGCATTTT.

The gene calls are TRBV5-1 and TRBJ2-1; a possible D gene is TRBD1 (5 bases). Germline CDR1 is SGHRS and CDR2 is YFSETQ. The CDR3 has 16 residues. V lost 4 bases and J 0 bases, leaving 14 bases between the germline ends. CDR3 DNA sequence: TGCGCCAGCAGCCAAGCAGGGCAGGGCTCCTACAATGAGCAGTTCTTC. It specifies CASSQAGQGSYNEQFF.

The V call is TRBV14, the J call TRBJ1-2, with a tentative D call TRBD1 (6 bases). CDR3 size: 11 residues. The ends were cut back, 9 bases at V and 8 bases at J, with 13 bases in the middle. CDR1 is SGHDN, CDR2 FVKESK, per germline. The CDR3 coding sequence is TGTGCCAGTCAGGGGATTGGCGGCTACACCTTC. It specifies CASQGIGGYTF.

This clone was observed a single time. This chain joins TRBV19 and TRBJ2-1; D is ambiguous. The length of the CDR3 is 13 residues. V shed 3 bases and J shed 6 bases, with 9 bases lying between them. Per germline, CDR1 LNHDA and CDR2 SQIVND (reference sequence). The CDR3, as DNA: TGTGCCAGTAGTATGATACTCCTCAATGAGCAGTTCTTC. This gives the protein CASSMILLNEQFF.